The rows below give T cell receptor beta chains drawn from one sample of a study of blood T cell repertoires in COVID-19. Using immunoSEQ multiplex PCR, the repertoire was profiled, and TCRdb retains in-frame clones only, with some absent. The sample has 200,000 or so clones, 80% to 85% seen once. The sample was peripheral blood. These receptor sequences come from a woman aged 55-69 years who had recovered from COVID-19. Each CDR3 is given with its conserved first and last residue. D genes are given only for firm matches. Not all rows give a size; the values are once, few, many and, for expanded clones, a class.

cdr3_nt cdr3_aa v_call d_call clone_size j_call
TGTGCCAGCGGACAGGGGTTCGGGGAGCAGTACTTC CASGQGFGEQYF TRBV12-3/TRBV12-4 TRBD1 NA TRBJ2-7
TGTGCCAGCAGCACGGACAGGAGCTATGGCTACACCTTC CASSTDRSYGYTF TRBV6-6 TRBD1 NA TRBJ1-2
TGTGCCAGCAGTGATAACGGTTATGAAAAACTGTTTTTT CASSDNGYEKLFF TRBV2 NA few TRBJ1-4
TGCGCCAGCAGCTTGGAAGGGACAGGGGCCACCTACGAGCAGTACTTC CASSLEGTGATYEQYF TRBV5-1 TRBD1 NA TRBJ2-7
TGTGCCAGCAGCGATTCCGGGGCCCAGGGGAATGGCTACACCTTC CASSDSGAQGNGYTF TRBV6-5 NA NA TRBJ1-2
TGTGCCAGCAGTTTAACCTCTCTCTCTAGCGGGGGGTTTCAGGGTACGCAGTATTTT CASSLTSLSSGGFQGTQYF TRBV27 TRBD2 once TRBJ2-3
TGCGCCAGCAGTGAGGGTCAGGGGGCGCAGGGCGAGCAGTACTTC CASSEGQGAQGEQYF TRBV10-1 TRBD1 NA TRBJ2-7
TGTGCCAGCAGTTCACGGGGGGGCCTGAATGAGCAGTTCTTC CASSSRGGLNEQFF TRBV6-2/TRBV6-3 TRBD2 NA TRBJ2-1
TGTGCCTGGAGTAACCGGGCCGCCCGGGGGGAGCAGTTCTTC CAWSNRAARGEQFF TRBV30 NA few TRBJ2-1
TGTGCCAGCAGTGACAGGGCTAACTATGGCTACACCTTC CASSDRANYGYTF TRBV27 TRBD1 NA TRBJ1-2
TGCAGCGTGACAGGGGGCGCAGATGAAAAACTGTTTTTT CSVTGGADEKLFF TRBV29-1 TRBD1 NA TRBJ1-4
TGCGCCAGCAGCCCGGGACAGGGTCATACTGAAGCTTTCTTT CASSPGQGHTEAFF TRBV5-1 TRBD1 NA TRBJ1-1
TGTGCCAGCTCACCGGCTCCCGGGAGCTTTAGGGACACCATATATTTT CASSPAPGSFRDTIYF TRBV18 NA NA TRBJ1-3
TGTGCCAGCACCCCGGCGGTTCTAGCGGGGGAGGACTACGAGCAGTACTTC CASTPAVLAGEDYEQYF TRBV6-2/TRBV6-3 TRBD2 few TRBJ2-7
TGCAGCGTTGAATCGGGGGACAGGGGCTATGGCTACACCTTC CSVESGDRGYGYTF TRBV29-1 TRBD1 NA TRBJ1-2
TGCGCCAGCAGCCAGCAGGGAAGCAATCAGCCCCAGCATTTT CASSQQGSNQPQHF TRBV4-1 NA once TRBJ1-5
TGTGCCAGCAGTGAAGCTAGCGGAGATACGCAGTATTTT CASSEASGDTQYF TRBV2 NA NA TRBJ2-3
TGTGCCAGCAGCTTAGCGCTCAGGGTTGGCACCTACGAGCAGTACTTC CASSLALRVGTYEQYF TRBV7-9 NA few TRBJ2-7
TGTGCCAGTAGGCGGACAGGGGGCCAAGAGACCCAGTACTTC CASRRTGGQETQYF TRBV19 TRBD1 NA TRBJ2-5
TGTGCCAGCTCACCCCCCCACCACAGGGATACGCAGTATTTT CASSPPHHRDTQYF TRBV18 NA NA TRBJ2-3
TGTGCCAGCAGTGGAGCCGGGTTTGAGCAGTTCTTC CASSGAGFEQFF TRBV2 NA NA TRBJ2-1
TGTGCCAGCAGGGACCCTGGAGGGTTAAACACTGAAGCTTTCTTT CASRDPGGLNTEAFF TRBV2 NA NA TRBJ1-1
TGTGCCAGCAGTTATACAGGGAGACCCGGGGAGCTGTTTTTT CASSYTGRPGELFF TRBV6-5 NA NA TRBJ2-2
TGCGCCAGCAGCCCACGCACTGACAGTAACGAGCAGTACTTC CASSPRTDSNEQYF TRBV5-1 NA few TRBJ2-7
TGTGCCAGTAGAGTAGCGGGGGGGCAAGATACGCAGTATTTT CASRVAGGQDTQYF TRBV19 TRBD2 NA TRBJ2-3
TGTGCCAGCAGCTTATTCCCCTTCGGAGCGGGGGACTTAGAGACCCAGTACTTC CASSLFPFGAGDLETQYF TRBV7-2 TRBD2 NA TRBJ2-5
TGTGCTAGTGGTTTGGTACCGGGAGAGGACACCGGGGAGCTGTTTTTT CASGLVPGEDTGELFF TRBV12-5 NA NA TRBJ2-2
TGCACCCTTGAGGGGCTGTTTTTT CTLEGLFF TRBV1 NA few TRBJ2-2
TGTGCCAGTAATATAAGAGCGGAAGGAAATAGCAATCAGCCCCAGCATTTT CASNIRAEGNSNQPQHF TRBV19 NA NA TRBJ1-5